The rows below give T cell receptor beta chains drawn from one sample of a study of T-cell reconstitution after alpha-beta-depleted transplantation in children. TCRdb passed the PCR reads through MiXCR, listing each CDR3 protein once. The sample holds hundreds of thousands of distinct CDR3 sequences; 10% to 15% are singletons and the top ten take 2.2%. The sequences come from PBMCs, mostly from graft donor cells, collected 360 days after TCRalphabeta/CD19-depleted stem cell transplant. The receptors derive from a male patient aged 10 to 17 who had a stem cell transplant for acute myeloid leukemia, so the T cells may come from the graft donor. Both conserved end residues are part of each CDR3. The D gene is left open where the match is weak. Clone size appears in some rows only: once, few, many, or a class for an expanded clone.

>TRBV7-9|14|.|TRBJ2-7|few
CASSPFQSPYEQYF
TGTGCCAGCAGCCCATTCCAGTCCCCCTACGAGCAGTACTTC
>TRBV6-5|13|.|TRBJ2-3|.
CASSYSSGNTQYF
TGTGCCAGCAGTTACTCGTCAGGGAATACGCAGTATTTT
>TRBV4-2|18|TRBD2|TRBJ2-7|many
CASSQDKSWTSGSYEQYF
TGTGCCAGCAGCCAAGATAAATCATGGACTAGCGGTTCCTACGAGCAGTACTTC
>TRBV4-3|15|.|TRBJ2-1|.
CASSQGVADYNEQFF
TGCGCCAGCAGCCAAGGGGTAGCGGATTACAATGAGCAGTTCTTC
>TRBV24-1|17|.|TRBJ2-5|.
CATSDRRVPRWQETQYF
TGTGCCACCAGTGATCGCCGGGTTCCCCGATGGCAAGAGACCCAGTACTTC
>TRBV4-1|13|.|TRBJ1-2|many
CASSPSTNYGYTF
TGCGCCAGCAGCCCCTCAACTAACTATGGCTACACCTTC
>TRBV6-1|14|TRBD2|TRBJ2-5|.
CASRVAGVGETQYF
TGTGCCAGCAGAGTAGCGGGAGTGGGGGAGACCCAGTACTTC
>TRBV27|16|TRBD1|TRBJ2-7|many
CASSFATGTGSSEQYF
TGTGCCAGCAGTTTCGCTACCGGGACAGGGTCAAGCGAGCAGTACTTC
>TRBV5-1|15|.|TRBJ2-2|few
CASSSPQGSTGELFF
TGCGCCAGCTCCTCACCACAGGGAAGTACCGGGGAGCTGTTTTTT
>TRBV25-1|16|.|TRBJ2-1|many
CASKSGRGISYNEQFF
TGTGCCAGCAAGAGTGGGAGAGGGATAAGCTACAATGAGCAGTTCTTC
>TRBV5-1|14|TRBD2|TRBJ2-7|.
CASSWGTSSYEQYF
TGCGCCAGCAGCTGGGGGACTAGCAGCTACGAGCAGTACTTC
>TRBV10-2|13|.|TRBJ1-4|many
CASSDPTNEKLFF
TGCGCCAGCAGTGACCCCACTAATGAAAAACTGTTTTTT
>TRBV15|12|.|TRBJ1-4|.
CATSRELGKLFF
TGTGCCACCAGCAGAGAATTGGGGAAACTGTTTTTT
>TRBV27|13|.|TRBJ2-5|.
CASSGLGVETQYF
TGTGCCAGCAGTGGTCTTGGGGTTGAGACCCAGTACTTC
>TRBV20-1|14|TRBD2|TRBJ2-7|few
CSARVSGDPYEQYF
TGCAGTGCTAGAGTTAGCGGGGATCCCTACGAGCAGTACTTC
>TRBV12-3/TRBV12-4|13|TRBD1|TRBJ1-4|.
CASRNRGREKLFF
TGTGCCAGCAGAAACAGGGGCCGTGAAAAACTGTTTTTT
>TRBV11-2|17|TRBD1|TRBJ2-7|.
CASSLDRRDRQPYEQYF
TGTGCCAGCAGCTTAGATCGTCGGGACAGGCAGCCCTACGAGCAGTACTTC
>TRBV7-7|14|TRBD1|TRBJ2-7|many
CASSSGQGSHEQYF
TGTGCTAGCAGCTCGGGACAGGGGTCCCACGAGCAGTACTTC
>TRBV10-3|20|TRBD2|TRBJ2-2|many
CAISDPRASGSLLGTGELFF
TGTGCCATCAGTGATCCCAGGGCTAGCGGGAGTCTTTTGGGGACCGGGGAGCTGTTTTTT
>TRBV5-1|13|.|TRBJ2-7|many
CASSLVTAYEQYF
TGCGCCAGCAGCTTGGTGACGGCCTACGAGCAGTACTTC
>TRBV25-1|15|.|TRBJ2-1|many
CASSEYRVQGSEQFF
TGTGCCAGCAGTGAATATAGAGTACAGGGCAGCGAGCAGTTCTTC